This TCR beta chain was documented in a study of beta chain features in type 1 diabetes. Concerning this clone: What it binds is not known.

As every portion of the isolated RNA was reverse transcribed, the sequencing read expressed TCRB transcripts. Assay used: immunoSEQ multiplex PCR; TCRdb lists only in-frame clones, some missing. The sample includes 300,000 to 350,000 clones, about a tenth of them seen just once. Regarding the study as a whole: Significant though moderate, a shortening of TCRB CDR3s appeared in all four CD4+ subsets of Type 1 diabetes patients. The naive, central memory and Treg TCRB repertoires showed an apparent similarity that was greater among patients than among healthy donors.

The specimen sequenced was central memory CD4+ T cells from blood. The clonotype was recovered from a young man with type 1 diabetes.

CDR3 loop: CASSLGGAGNTIYF. As DNA, the CDR3 is TGTGCCAGCAGCCTCGGGGGAGCTGGAAACACCATATATTTT. The V and J genes are TRBV7-2 and TRBJ1-3; a possible D gene is TRBD1 (5 bases). The CDR3 covers 14 residues. CDR1 and CDR2 from the germline V gene are SGHTA and FQGNSA. Trimming pared 5 bases from V and 2 bases from J, leaving 10 bases between.